In its sample, the clone carrying this T cell receptor beta chain was seen a few times. The V segment lost 4 bases and the J segment 1 base; nucleotides outside the gene matches: 13. From germline, CDR1 is SQVTM and CDR2 ANQGSEA. The CDR3 is 17 amino acids. This entry belongs to a study of T-cell memory formation after mild COVID-19. Study summary: Largely donor-specific sequence clusters came from two donors.

From the 5' RACE reads, TCRdb called clonotypes with MiXCR, one entry per CDR3 protein. The sample holds a few hundred thousand distinct CDR3 sequences, approximately 15% seen once. The sample taken for sequencing was PBMCs or a T cell subset sorted from them (not recorded which). This chain uses TRBV29-1 with TRBJ1-1; TRBD1 agrees at 9 bases. The TCR originated in a young man who had mild COVID-19 (a few samples of this study predate the infection). Cell type and time point are not known. The CDR3 DNA reads as TGCAGCGTTGCCTCCCGGGTGACAGGGGGGTGGAACACTGAAGCTTTCTTT. Its translation is CSVASRVTGGWNTEAFF.